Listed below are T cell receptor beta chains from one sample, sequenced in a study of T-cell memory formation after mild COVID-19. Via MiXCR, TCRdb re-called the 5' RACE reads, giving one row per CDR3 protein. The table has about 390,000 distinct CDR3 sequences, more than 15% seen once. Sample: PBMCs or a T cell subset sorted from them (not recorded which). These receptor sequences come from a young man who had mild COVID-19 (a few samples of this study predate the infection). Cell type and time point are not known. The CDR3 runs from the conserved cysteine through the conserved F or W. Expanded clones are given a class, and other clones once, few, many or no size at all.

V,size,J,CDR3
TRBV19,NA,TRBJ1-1,CASSIRNRGAAFF
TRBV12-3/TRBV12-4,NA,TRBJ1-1,CASSYQVTEAFF
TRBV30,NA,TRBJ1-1,CAWSARHGGGAAFF
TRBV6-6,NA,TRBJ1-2,CASSSRTAGNGYTF
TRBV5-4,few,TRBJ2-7,CASSFSRGRSYEQYF
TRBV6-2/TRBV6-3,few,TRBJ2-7,CASSYGTDYEQYF
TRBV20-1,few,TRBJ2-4,CSAPGTGANIQYF
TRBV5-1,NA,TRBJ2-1,CASSLRTGNNEQFF
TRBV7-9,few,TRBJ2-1,CASSLGQGFDEQFF
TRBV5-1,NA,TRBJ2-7,CASSLAVGGASYEQYF
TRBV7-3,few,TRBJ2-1,CASSLTYGGDAYNEQFF
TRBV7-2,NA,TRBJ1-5,CASSRRGTGDSNQPQHF
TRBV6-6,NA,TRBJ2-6,CASTPDGSSGANVLTF
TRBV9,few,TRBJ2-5,CASSVWSSERPQYF
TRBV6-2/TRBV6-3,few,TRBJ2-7,CASSEPDRVDYEQYF
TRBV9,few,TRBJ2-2,CASSFSHANTGELFF
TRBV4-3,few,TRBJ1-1,CASSQNSVFTEAFF
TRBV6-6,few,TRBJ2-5,CASTHTPGQETQYF
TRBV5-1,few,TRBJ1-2,CASRPQGATYGYTF
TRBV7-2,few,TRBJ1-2,CASSSTGTEHHYGYTF
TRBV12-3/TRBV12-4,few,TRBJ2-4,CASSPSSASGGEGIINIQYF
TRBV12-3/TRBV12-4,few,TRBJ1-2,CASSYRGASEGYTF
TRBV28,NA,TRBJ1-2,CASSGDVYGYTF
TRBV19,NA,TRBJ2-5,CASRHGPAETQYF
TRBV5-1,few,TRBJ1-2,CASSVRGPEPYGYTF
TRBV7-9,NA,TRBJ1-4,CASATGEKLFF
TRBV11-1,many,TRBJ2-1,CASSRDSYNEQFF
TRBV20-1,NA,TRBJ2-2,CSARERGLKGDTGELFF
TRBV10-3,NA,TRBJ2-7,CAISGAYEQYF
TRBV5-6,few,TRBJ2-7,CASSGPVTGGYEQYF
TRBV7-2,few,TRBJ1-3,CASSSTGTGLTIYF
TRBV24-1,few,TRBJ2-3,CATSDPGEEGTDTQYF
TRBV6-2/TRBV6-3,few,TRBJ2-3,CASKDPVLTDTQYF
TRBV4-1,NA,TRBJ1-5,CASSTQGGPGNEASQPQHF
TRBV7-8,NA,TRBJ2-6,CASSLVGLNSGANVLTF